The 19 T cell receptor beta chains listed next were all sequenced from one sample in a study of CXCR3-negative and CXCR3-positive naive CD8 T cells. The antigens of these receptors remain unknown. Study-level points and caveats: TRB CDR3s were more hydrophobic in CXCR3-positive than in CXCR3-negative naive cells.

It was by 5' RACE with UMI labels that the TRB cDNA libraries were prepared. After re-calling the 5' RACE reads, TCRdb lists one entry per CDR3 protein, DNA absent. The listing contains some 64,000 distinct CDR3 sequences. Sequenced material: naive CXCR3+ CD8+ T cells from blood. Subset meaning: CD45RO-CCR7+CD27+CD95- naive CD8+ T cells expressing CXCR3 (TNR3+). The origin of the receptors is a human donor in good health. Some clones in this sample may be carry-over from other donors' samples.

The chain is built from TRBV12-3 or TRBV12-4 and TRBJ2-1; checking the TCRdb D call of TRBD1 is not possible without DNA. The CDR3 covers 13 residues. CDR3 residues: CASSLGDRDEQFF.

V and J are TRBV12-3 or TRBV12-4 and TRBJ2-2. The CDR3 spans 17 residues. CDR3: CASSLVDQEQDTGELFF.

CDR3 sequence reads: CATVIPPWSATTYEQYF. This chain joins TRBV28 and TRBJ2-7; TCRdb designates TRBD1, a call that cannot be tested without DNA. The germline V gene has CDR1 MDHEN and CDR2 SYDVKM. This CDR3 is built from 17 residues.

This chain joins TRBV20-1 and TRBJ2-3; TCRdb calls TRBD1, which cannot be checked without DNA. Germline CDR1 is DFQATT and CDR2 is SNEGSKA (reference sequence). The CDR3 has 15 residues. The chain's CDR3 is CSASSGRGSTDTQYF.

The genes are TRBV20-1 and TRBJ2-1; the TRBD2 assignment by TCRdb is unverifiable without DNA. In germline, CDR1 is DFQATT, CDR2 SNEGSKA (reference sequence). The CDR3 runs 13 residues. CDR3 residues: CSATGTSGDEQFF.

The chain uses TRBV29-1 and TRBJ2-7; TCRdb selects TRBD1, and the lack of DNA leaves this call unchecked. This CDR3 spans 12 amino acids. Germline V gives CDR1 SQVTM, CDR2 ANQGSEA. The CDR3 protein is CPPHGDVDEQYF.

The genes are TRBV9 and TRBJ1-1; the D gene TCRdb calls, TRBD1, cannot be checked with no DNA. The germline V gene has CDR1 SGDLS and CDR2 YYNGEE. This CDR3 is built from 13 residues. CDR3 protein: CASSGQGYTGAFF. Together with reference TRBV9 and TRBJ1-1, the CDR3 gives the full variable domain: DSGVTQTPKHLITATGQRVTLRCSPRSGDLSVYWYQQSLDQGLQFLIQYYNGEERAKGNILERFSAQQFPDLHSELNLSSLELGDSALYFCASSGQGYTGAFFGQGTRLTVV.

This rearrangement joins TRBV25-1 to TRBJ1-2. The CDR3 is 16 residues long. Per germline, CDR1 MGHDK and CDR2 SYGVNS. The CDR3 here is CASSVTRGDLPYGYTF.

The gene calls are TRBV28 and TRBJ2-7; TCRdb selects TRBD1, and the lack of DNA leaves this call unchecked. The CDR3 is 14 residues long. Germline V CDR1 and CDR2: MDHEN, SYDVKM. The CDR3 is CASSLIGRAYEQYF.

The gene calls are TRBV7-9 and TRBJ2-7; no DNA is available, so the TRBD1 call from TCRdb remains unchecked. In germline, CDR1 is SEHNR, CDR2 FQNEAQ (reference sequence). The CDR3 is made up of 15 amino acids. The CDR3 here is CASSQMSPAHYEQYF.

The chain carries TRBV7-6 and TRBJ2-1; TCRdb indicates TRBD1, and absent DNA this call remains unverified. The CDR3 is 14 residues long. Germline loops: CDR1 SGHVS, CDR2 FNYEAQ. The CDR3 is CASSQQGSYNEQFF.

The CDR3 sequence is CASSPPDSTDTQYF. The chain carries TRBV7-2 and TRBJ2-3. The CDR3 consists of 14 residues. The V gene's germline CDR1 is SGHTA and CDR2 FQGNSA.

The gene calls are TRBV24-1 and TRBJ2-5. The CDR3 is made up of 14 amino acids. Germline V CDR1 and CDR2: KGHDR, SFDVKD. The CDR3 here is CATSDLDNQETQYF.

Here the CDR3 reads CASSQVGYSTDTQYF. The rearrangement uses TRBV14 and TRBJ2-3. CDR3 length: 15 amino acids. Per germline, CDR1 SGHDN and CDR2 FVKESK.

The V call is TRBV29-1, the J call TRBJ2-2; TCRdb's D gene call, TRBD1, goes unchecked for lack of DNA. Germline CDR1 and CDR2: SQVTM and ANQGSEA. The CDR3 has 14 amino acids. The CDR3: CSVERTGYTGELFF.

This rearrangement joins TRBV27 to TRBJ2-7; TCRdb picks TRBD1, but there is no DNA to check that call. The CDR3 spans 14 residues. Germline CDR1 reads MNHEY; CDR2 reads SMNVEV (reference sequence). The CDR3 sequence: CASSVGQSSYEQYF.

The rearrangement links TRBV7-2 to TRBJ2-5; TCRdb calls TRBD1, which cannot be checked without DNA. Per the germline V gene, CDR1 is SGHTA and CDR2 is FQGNSA. This CDR3 is built from 15 residues. CDR3 in amino acids: CASSLGAGQGETQYF.

The chain combines TRBV10-3 with TRBJ1-5. CDR3 length equals 14 residues. The germline V gene encodes CDR1 ENHRY and CDR2 SYGVKD. CDR3: CAISDVVGNQPQHF.

The rearrangement uses TRBV7-9 and TRBJ1-1; there is no DNA to check the TCRdb D call of TRBD1. The CDR3 loop spans 14 amino acids. Germline V gene sequence: CDR1 SEHNR, CDR2 FQNEAQ (reference sequence). This chain's CDR3 is CASSPLGHRDEAFF. Complete variable domain (other parts from reference TRBV7-9 and TRBJ1-1): DTGVSQNPRHKITKRGQNVTFRCDPISEHNRLYWYRQTLGQGPEFLTYFQNEAQLEKSRLLSDRFSAERPKGSFSTLEIQRTEQGDSAMYLCASSPLGHRDEAFFGQGTRLTVV.